The 17 T cell receptor beta chains listed next were all sequenced from one sample in a study of T cell repertoires in cytomegalovirus infection. A single record per CDR3 protein comes from TCRdb applying MiXCR to the reads. The sample lists about 740,000 distinct CDR3 sequences; 35% to 45% were seen once. What was sequenced was PBMCs. The receptors were sampled from a human donor in good health (CMV status not recorded). Some clones in this sample may be carry-over from other donors' samples.

J is TRBJ1-4 and V is TRBV19; D unclear. The CDR3 is made up of 17 amino acids. V shed 3 bases and J shed 0 bases, with 14 bases lying between them. Germline V lookup: CDR1 LNHDA, CDR2 SQIVND (reference sequence). The CDR3 loop is CASSIPFDVATNEKLFF. CDR3 bases: TGTGCCAGTAGTATCCCCTTCGACGTGGCAACTAATGAAAAACTGTTTTTT.

This clonotype was recorded a few times. The chain carries TRBV5-6 and TRBJ2-1, with 10 bases fitting TRBD2. The CDR3 spans 15 residues. With V trimmed by 3 bases and J by 5 bases, 5 bases remained unmatched. CDR1 is SGHDT, CDR2 YYEEEE, per germline. In DNA form, the CDR3 reads TGTGCCAGCAGCTGGGGACTAGCGATCAACAATGAGCAGTTCTTC. Protein sequence: CASSWGLAINNEQFF.

The V gene is TRBV15, the J gene TRBJ1-5, with D possibly matching TRBD1 (6 bases). Trimming pared 6 bases from V and 16 bases from J, leaving 22 bases between. The length of the CDR3 is 13 residues. Germline lookup yields CDR1 LNHNV and CDR2 YYDKDF (reference sequence). Here the CDR3 DNA reads TGTGCCACCAGGGGGCTAGGGGGTCAGCCTCATCATTTT. Translating gives CATRGLGGQPHHF.

The J gene is TRBJ1-1, the V gene TRBV9; D gene ambiguous. V lost 0 bases, J lost 2 bases, and 5 bases lay in between. Germline CDR1 SGDLS, CDR2 YYNGEE. The CDR3 runs 13 residues. In DNA form, the CDR3 reads TGTGCCAGCAGCGTAGACGCCAACACTGAAGCTTTCTTT. It yields the protein CASSVDANTEAFF.

The V gene is TRBV28, the J gene TRBJ1-6, with no clear D. The CDR3 contains 11 residues. V shed 5 bases and J shed 11 bases, with 7 bases lying between them. Per the germline V gene, CDR1 is MDHEN and CDR2 is SYDVKM. For the CDR3, the DNA is TGTGCCAGCAGTAACAAAGCACCCCTCCACTTT. Protein: CASSNKAPLHF.

The chain recombines TRBV6-2 or TRBV6-3 with TRBJ1-2, with a possible D match to TRBD1 (5 bases). Germline assignment: CDR1 MNHEY and CDR2 SVGEGT. Trimming stripped 2 bases from V and 6 bases from J, with 16 bases between. This CDR3 has 15 residues. Here the CDR3 reads CASSYPETGRDGYTF. The CDR3 nucleotides read TGTGCCAGCAGTTACCCCGAGACGGGACGGGATGGCTACACCTTC.

About this clonotype: The CDR3 does not close with the conserved phenylalanine or tryptophan, likely indicating a read error. V gene TRBV28 combines with J gene TRBJ1-1; D unclear. This CDR3 comprises 14 residues. V was clipped by 0 bases and J by 8 bases, with 13 bases between them. The germline V gene has CDR1 MDHEN and CDR2 SYDVKM. The CDR3 sequence is CASSLWGVVTEAFV. The CDR3 DNA sequence: TGTGCCAGCAGTTTATGGGGTGTTGTCACGGAAGCTTTCGTT.

This clonotype was detected ten times or more. This rearrangement joins TRBV7-2 to TRBJ2-3; D remains unclear. In germline, CDR1 is SGHTA, CDR2 FQGNSA. CDR3 size: 13 residues. V dropped 5 bases and J dropped 2 bases, with 8 bases sitting between them. The CDR3 nucleotides are TGTGCCAGCAGCACTCCTTACACAGATACGCAGTATTTT. Translation: CASSTPYTDTQYF.

This clonotype was found many times. The gene calls are TRBV7-9 and TRBJ2-3; D is tentatively TRBD1 or TRBD2 (6 bases each). The V gene lost 6 bases and the J gene lost 4 bases, with 11 bases spanning the gap. CDR3 length equals 13 residues. Looked up from germline, CDR1 is SEHNR and CDR2 is FQNEAQ (reference sequence). The CDR3 DNA follows: TGTGCCAGCAGAGGGGGGCGGCCAGATACGCAGTATTTT. Its protein is CASRGGRPDTQYF.

The chain uses TRBV19 and TRBJ2-3; TRBD1 matches 8 bases. J lost 8 bases, V lost 1 base, and 11 bases had no gene match. CDR3 size: 16 residues. Germline V gene lookup returns CDR1 LNHDA and CDR2 SQIVND (reference sequence). DNA for the CDR3: TGTGCCAGTAGTATAGCGACAGGGGTCAATCCAGGTACGCAGTATTTT. This translates into CASSIATGVNPGTQYF.

The CDR3 DNA sequence: TGTGCCAGCAGATTGTGGCGTGGCGGGGCAGGGGGTAACACCGGGGAGCTGTTTTTT. This gives the protein CASRLWRGGAGGNTGELFF. The chain has TRBV12-3 or TRBV12-4 and TRBJ2-2; D perhaps matches TRBD1 (7 bases). Trimming left V 6 bases short and J 2 bases short, with 25 bases between. This CDR3 is built from 19 residues.

The sample holds many counts of this clonotype. The rearrangement links TRBV7-9 to TRBJ2-7; D gene ambiguous. Trimming left V 2 bases short and J 5 bases short, with 19 bases between. Per the germline V gene, CDR1 is SEHNR and CDR2 is FQNEAQ (reference sequence). The CDR3 has 16 amino acids. Written as DNA, the CDR3 is TGTGCCAGCAGCTTAAGGTCCCATGGGATACCGGACGAGCAGTACTTC. This translates into CASSLRSHGIPDEQYF. The entire variable domain, with the rest obtained from reference TRBV7-9 and TRBJ2-7, is as follows: DTGVSQNPRHKITKRGQNVTFRCDPISEHNRLYWYRQTLGQGPEFLTYFQNEAQLEKSRLLSDRFSAERPKGSFSTLEIQRTEQGDSAMYLCASSLRSHGIPDEQYFGPGTRLTVT.

This clonotype was observed many times. This may stem from a read error, because a much larger clone lies one nucleotide away. The gene calls are TRBV27 and TRBJ2-7; D call uncertain. The CDR3 is 13 residues long. V was shortened by 6 bases and J by 3 bases, with 12 bases between the two germline ends. Germline V CDR1 and CDR2: MNHEY, SMNVEV (reference sequence). The CDR3 sequence is CASSFGLGYEQYF. CDR3 nucleotides: TGTGCCAGCAGCTTTGGGTTGGGCTACGAGCAGTACTTC.

The V and J genes are TRBV6-5 and TRBJ1-1, with D unclear. The CDR3 totals 14 residues. Germline values: CDR1 MNHEY, CDR2 SVGAGI. V was cut by 0 bases and J by 0 bases, with 5 bases left in between. DNA of the CDR3: TGTGCCAGCAGTTACTCCTTCATGAACACTGAAGCTTTCTTT. This gives the protein CASSYSFMNTEAFF.

The J gene is TRBJ2-7, the V gene TRBV27; D may be TRBD2 (6 bases). With 8 bases removed from V and 6 bases from J, the gap between germline ends came to 11 bases. This CDR3 has 11 amino acids. Germline V lookup: CDR1 MNHEY, CDR2 SMNVEV (reference sequence). The CDR3 protein is CASWRAGEQYF. CDR3 nucleotides: TGTGCCAGCTGGAGGGCCGGCGAGCAGTACTTC.

This clonotype was seen only a few times. The chain couples TRBV7-8 to TRBJ2-4; D unclear. Trimming pared 4 bases from V and 6 bases from J, leaving 22 bases between. Germline V lookup: CDR1 SGHVS, CDR2 FQNEAQ. This CDR3 comprises 17 residues. This CDR3 reads CASSSDPSGRNRNIQYF. The CDR3 DNA reads as TGTGCCAGCAGCTCAGACCCCTCCGGCCGCAATAGAAACATTCAGTACTTC.

This clonotype showed up just a few times. The chain combines TRBV10-3 with TRBJ2-5, with D possibly TRBD1 on 6 matching bases. Trimming pared 3 bases from V and 3 bases from J, leaving 8 bases between. Germline V gene sequence: CDR1 ENHRY, CDR2 SYGVKD. The CDR3 has 13 residues. This CDR3 is CAISDRGKETQYF. The CDR3, as DNA: TGTGCCATCAGTGACAGGGGAAAAGAGACCCAGTACTTC.